Below are 29 T cell receptor beta chains sequenced from a single sample in a study of blood T cell repertoires in COVID-19. Profiling relied on immunoSEQ multiplex PCR, and the TCRdb table lists in-frame clones only, not all of them. The table shows hundreds of thousands of clones, with around 82% occurring only once. Sequenced sample: peripheral blood. The source is a woman between 50 and 59 years old with acute or convalescent COVID-19.

The V gene is TRBV28, the J gene TRBJ1-1; D may be TRBD1 (5 bases). There are 13 residues in the CDR3. CDR1 and CDR2 (germline): MDHEN, SYDVKM. V shed 3 bases and J shed 10 bases, with 15 bases lying between them. This CDR3 reads CASSLAEGLAAFF. CDR3 bases: TGTGCCAGCAGTTTGGCGGAGGGGCTCGCAGCTTTCTTT.

The rearrangement joins TRBV24-1 to TRBJ1-1; TRBD1 is a possible D gene (5 bases). The CDR3 totals 14 residues. Germline CDR1 reads KGHDR; CDR2 reads SFDVKD. V lost 7 bases to trimming and J lost 8 bases, with 19 bases between them. The CDR3 sequence: CATSGTGALGEAFF. DNA for the CDR3: TGTGCCACCAGCGGGACTGGGGCGCTGGGCGAAGCTTTCTTT.

The CDR3 loop reads CASSYGPRNTEAFF. The CDR3 coding sequence is TGTGCCAGCAGTTATGGGCCCAGGAACACTGAAGCTTTCTTT. The rearrangement uses TRBV9 and TRBJ1-1; D remains ambiguous. The germline gives CDR1 SGDLS, CDR2 YYNGEE. With 5 bases removed from V and 1 base from J, the gap between germline ends came to 12 bases. The length of the CDR3 is 14 residues.

This clone was detected a few times. This chain links TRBV5-1 with TRBJ2-5, with TRBD1 as a possible D gene (5 bases). Trimming removed 0 bases from V and 3 bases from J, with 18 bases in between. This CDR3 is 17 amino acids long. Per the germline V gene, CDR1 is SGHRS and CDR2 is YFSETQ. The DNA for the CDR3 is TGCGCCAGCAGCTTGGGCCTTTGGAGACAGAGCAAAGAGACCCAGTACTTC. Residues: CASSLGLWRQSKETQYF.

The rearrangement links TRBV3-1 (or the pseudogene TRBV3-2) to TRBJ2-5; 11 bases line up with TRBD2. J was trimmed by 5 bases and V by 2 bases; bases with no gene match: 7. The CDR3 is 16 amino acids. Germline V lookup: CDR1 LGHDT, CDR2 YNNKEL (reference sequence). CDR3 coding DNA: TGTGCCAGCAGCCAAAGAACTAGCGGGAGTCGGGAGACCCAGTACTTC. Translation gives CASSQRTSGSRETQYF.

CDR3 protein: CASSLFSDRGRGTEAFF. The CDR3 DNA follows: TGTGCCAGCAGCTTATTCTCGGACAGGGGGCGCGGGACTGAAGCTTTCTTT. The chain couples TRBV5-4 to TRBJ1-1; 11 bases are a match to TRBD1. Trimming cost V 2 bases and J 5 bases; bases outside gene matches: 11. From germline, CDR1 is SGHNT and CDR2 YYREEE (reference sequence). This CDR3 region has 17 residues.

The chain joins TRBV3-1 (or the pseudogene TRBV3-2) to TRBJ1-2; 11 bases align to TRBD1. V shed 4 bases and J 8 bases; nucleotides not matched to a gene: 6. The CDR3 is 14 amino acids. Germline V gene data show CDR1 as LGHDT and CDR2 as YNNKEL (reference sequence). The CDR3 loop reads CASSLGQGASGYTF. CDR3 DNA sequence: TGTGCCAGCAGCCTCGGACAGGGGGCGTCCGGCTACACCTTC.

J is TRBJ1-5 and V is TRBV7-9; a weak D match, TRBD1 (6 bases). The CDR3 runs to 13 residues. Per germline, CDR1 SEHNR and CDR2 FQNEAQ (reference sequence). Trimming took 4 bases from V and 7 from J, leaving 11 bases between them. CDR3 nucleotides: TGTGCCAGCAGCTACAGGGTGGGGCAGCCCCAGCATTTT. Protein product: CASSYRVGQPQHF.

This clone was detected a few times. This chain links TRBV18 with TRBJ1-3, with 7 bases matching TRBD1. Germline CDR1 and CDR2: KGHSH and LQKENI. This CDR3 has 15 residues. The trim removed 0 bases at V and 5 bases at J, leaving 4 bases unmatched. The CDR3 here is CASSPPGTARNTIYF. The CDR3 DNA reads as TGTGCCAGCTCACCACCTGGGACAGCTAGAAACACCATATATTTT.

V gene TRBV27 combines with J gene TRBJ2-1; 8 bases map to TRBD2. The germline gives CDR1 MNHEY, CDR2 SMNVEV (reference sequence). The CDR3 is made up of 14 amino acids. V lost 10 bases and J lost 8; bases outside the gene matches: 13. This chain's CDR3 is CANTKRERIDEQFF. The DNA for the CDR3 is TGTGCCAATACGAAGCGGGAGAGGATCGATGAGCAGTTCTTC.

This chain's CDR3 is CASSLGGTSGYGAGGEQFF. CDR3 in DNA: TGTGCCAGCAGCTTAGGCGGGACTAGCGGATACGGAGCGGGGGGTGAGCAGTTCTTC. V gene TRBV11-3 combines with J gene TRBJ2-1, with 11 bases that match TRBD2. The trim removed 1 base at V and 9 bases at J, leaving 17 bases unmatched. CDR3 length: 19 amino acids. Germline V CDR1 and CDR2: SGHNT, YENEEA.

The V gene is TRBV24-1, the J gene TRBJ1-4; 7 bases line up with TRBD1. The CDR3 extends over 17 amino acids. The ends lost 0 bases at V and 3 bases at J; junction bases unmatched: 6. Germline loops: CDR1 KGHDR, CDR2 SFDVKD. The CDR3 DNA sequence: TGTGCCACCAGTGATTTGCCGAACAGGGGCCCTAATGAAAAACTGTTTTTT. It is translated as CATSDLPNRGPNEKLFF.

This clone was observed a few times. The chain's CDR3 is CASSLVAQGGEQYF. CDR3 nucleotide sequence: TGCGCCAGCAGCTTGGTCGCTCAGGGGGGCGAGCAGTACTTC. V gene TRBV5-1 combines with J gene TRBJ2-7; possibly TRBD1 for D (7 bases). The germline V and J ends were trimmed by 0 bases and 6 bases, with 13 bases remaining between them. This CDR3 comprises 14 residues. Germline V gene sequence: CDR1 SGHRS, CDR2 YFSETQ. Complete variable domain (other parts from reference TRBV5-1 and TRBJ2-7): KAGVTQTPRYLIKTRGQQVTLSCSPISGHRSVSWYQQTPGQGLQFLFEYFSETQRNKGNFPGRFSGRQFSNSRSEMNVSTLELGDSALYLCASSLVAQGGEQYFGPGTRLTVT.

The chain couples TRBV7-2 to TRBJ1-6, with TRBD1 identical over 8 bases. CDR1 is SGHTA and CDR2 is FQGNSA in the germline V gene. Losses at the gene ends were 1 base for V and 12 bases for J; bases not matched to a gene: 5. CDR3 size: 14 residues. CDR3 sequence (DNA): TGTGCCAGCAGCTTAGTGGCAGGGGGCGAACCCCTCCACTTT. Translating it yields CASSLVAGGEPLHF.

This sequence joins TRBV23-1 and TRBJ1-1; D unclear. TRBV23-1 is an ORF; its function is uncertain. CDR3 size: 12 residues. V dropped 4 bases and J dropped 4 bases, with 7 bases sitting between them. CDR3 residues: CASSPRATEAFF. In nucleotides, the CDR3 is TGCGCCAGCAGTCCCCGAGCCACTGAAGCTTTCTTT.

The count of this clone is one. This rearrangement joins TRBV27 to TRBJ2-3; 13 nucleotides agree with TRBD2. Germline V CDR1 and CDR2: MNHEY, SMNVEV (reference sequence). The junction had 4 bases not matched to a gene; V was cut back by 5 bases and J by 2 bases. CDR3 length: 16 amino acids. This chain's CDR3 is CASSELAGGHTDTQYF. For the CDR3, the DNA is TGTGCCAGCAGTGAACTAGCGGGAGGGCACACAGATACGCAGTATTTT.

The chain is built from TRBV18 and TRBJ2-7; no clear D gene. The CDR3 is 14 amino acids. The germline V gene encodes CDR1 KGHSH and CDR2 LQKENI. V was pared by 0 bases and J by 6 bases, with 12 bases between. CDR3 in amino acids: CASSPPNRTAEQYF. For the CDR3, the DNA is TGTGCCAGCTCACCACCGAACCGAACAGCCGAGCAGTACTTC.

The gene calls are TRBV28 and TRBJ2-2; 12 positions match TRBD2. V shed 6 bases and J 7 bases; nucleotides not matched to a gene: 12. The CDR3 is 17 amino acids. CDR1 is MDHEN, CDR2 SYDVKM, per germline. CDR3 sequence: CASSPTSGRERGGELFF. The CDR3 coding sequence is TGTGCCAGCAGCCCGACTAGCGGGAGAGAGAGAGGCGGGGAGCTGTTTTTT.

The chain links TRBV15 to TRBJ2-5; TRBD2 might be the D (5 bases). Germline-derived CDR1 and CDR2 are LNHNV and YYDKDF (reference sequence). V lost 1 base and J 4 bases, leaving 10 bases between the germline ends. This CDR3 has 14 residues. The CDR3 DNA follows: TGTGCCACCAGCAGAGGCGAGGGATTAGAGACCCAGTACTTC. Translated, it gives CATSRGEGLETQYF.

The chain links TRBV5-6 to TRBJ1-2; no reliable D call. The V gene lost 0 bases and the J gene lost 4 bases, with 13 bases spanning the gap. This CDR3 region has 15 residues. The germline V gene encodes CDR1 SGHDT and CDR2 YYEEEE. This CDR3 is CASSLASARGYGYTF. The DNA for the CDR3 is TGTGCCAGCAGCTTGGCATCGGCTCGGGGCTATGGCTACACCTTC.

Concerning this clone: A read error may produce the germline difference seen at one junction end. The chain is built from TRBV19 and TRBJ2-1; no clear D. The germline CDR1 and CDR2 sequences are LNHDA and SQIVND (reference sequence). The CDR3 runs 14 residues. The CDR3 coding sequence is TGCGCCAGTAGTACATTCAAACAGCCCAATGAGCAGTTCTTC. Translating gives CASSTFKQPNEQFF. The whole variable domain, filled in from reference TRBV19 and TRBJ2-1, reads DGGITQSPKYLFRKEGQNVTLSCEQNLNHDAMYWYRQDPGQGLRLIYYSQIVNDFQKGDIAEGYSVSREKKESFPLTVTSAQKNPTAFYLCASSTFKQPNEQFFGPGTRLTVL.

The DNA for the CDR3 is TGCGCCAGCAGCCAAGATGGTTGGACAGGGAGAGATACGCAGTATTTT. It is translated as CASSQDGWTGRDTQYF. The chain is built from TRBV4-1 and TRBJ2-3, with TRBD1 matching over 8 bases. The CDR3 has 16 amino acids. Germline V gene sequence: CDR1 MGHRA, CDR2 YSYEKL. V dropped 0 bases and J dropped 5; count of bases not matched to a gene: 7.

This chain links TRBV5-1 with TRBJ2-2, with a possible D match to TRBD2 (6 bases). Germline values: CDR1 SGHRS, CDR2 YFSETQ. V gave up 0 bases and J gave up 2 bases, with 11 bases separating them. The CDR3 has 16 residues. The CDR3 loop reads CASSLEASENTGELFF. CDR3 bases: TGCGCCAGCAGCTTGGAGGCTAGCGAAAACACCGGGGAGCTGTTTTTT. The whole variable domain, remainder taken from reference TRBV5-1 and TRBJ2-2, is KAGVTQTPRYLIKTRGQQVTLSCSPISGHRSVSWYQQTPGQGLQFLFEYFSETQRNKGNFPGRFSGRQFSNSRSEMNVSTLELGDSALYLCASSLEASENTGELFFGEGSRLTVL.

The rearrangement uses TRBV28 and TRBJ2-1, with 12 bases fitting TRBD2. The CDR3 runs 20 residues. Unmatched junction bases numbered 16, after V lost 3 bases and J lost 4 bases. Germline V gene lookup returns CDR1 MDHEN and CDR2 SYDVKM. The CDR3 loop reads CASSFSPRMYGTSGYNEQFF. The CDR3 nucleotides are TGTGCCAGCAGTTTCTCACCGAGGATGTACGGGACTAGCGGGTACAATGAGCAGTTCTTC.

The J gene is TRBJ2-3, the V gene TRBV19; D call uncertain. The CDR3 consists of 13 residues. Trimming cost V 5 bases and J 0 bases, with 6 bases left between them. CDR1 and CDR2 from the germline V gene are LNHDA and SQIVND (reference sequence). The DNA of the CDR3 is TGTGCCAGTAGTGTTTTAAGCACAGATACGCAGTATTTT. It encodes CASSVLSTDTQYF.

The V gene is TRBV12-3 or TRBV12-4, the J gene TRBJ2-7, with D possibly being TRBD2 (5 bases). Trimming took off 6 bases at V and 5 bases at J, with 14 bases between the two ends. The CDR3 is made up of 13 amino acids. For the CDR3, the DNA is TGTGCCAGCAGCCCGTTCCGGGGAGACGAGCAGTACTTC. Amino acid sequence: CASSPFRGDEQYF.

The V gene is TRBV29-1, the J gene TRBJ2-2; TRBD2 agrees at 13 bases. Germline-derived CDR1 and CDR2 are SQVTM and ANQGSEA. The J segment lost 6 bases and the V segment lost 6 bases, leaving 10 bases of the junction unmatched. The CDR3 covers 16 residues. The CDR3: CSVALAGGRRAGELFF. CDR3 coding DNA: TGCAGCGTCGCACTAGCGGGAGGGCGACGGGCCGGGGAGCTGTTTTTT.

The J gene is TRBJ1-6, the V gene TRBV30; 7 positions match TRBD1. This CDR3 region has 13 residues. CDR1 and CDR2 (germline): GTSNPN, SVGIG (reference sequence). V lost 2 bases, J lost 6 bases, and 1 base stayed unmatched. This CDR3 is CAWSNRGNSPLHF. DNA of the CDR3: TGTGCCTGGAGTAACAGGGGTAATTCACCCCTCCACTTT.

The chain couples TRBV28 to TRBJ2-7, with D possibly TRBD1 on 6 matching bases. Deletions cut 5 bases from V and 3 bases from J, with 8 bases between. Germline V gene lookup returns CDR1 MDHEN and CDR2 SYDVKM. The length of the CDR3 is 12 residues. The CDR3 spells CASSRTDYEQYF. The CDR3 bases are TGTGCCAGCAGTAGGACAGACTACGAGCAGTACTTC.